This T cell receptor (beta chain) was identified in a study of T-cell reconstitution after alpha-beta-depleted transplantation in children. Unique molecular identifiers were used in preparing the TCRbeta library. TCRdb recomputed calls from the PCR reads with MiXCR, one row per CDR3 protein. The table includes roughly 190,000 distinct CDR3 sequences, roughly 14% detected once. In its sample, this clonotype was seen many times. Trimming stripped 10 bases from V and 5 bases from J, with 20 bases between. CDR3 length: 14 amino acids. The germline V gene has CDR1 SGHTA and CDR2 FQGNSA. Sample: PBMCs from the stem cell graft donor, taken from the stem cell graft. The TCR was taken from a human donor who donated a stem cell graft to a child with acute lymphoblastic leukemia. The chain couples TRBV7-2 to TRBJ1-1; D may be TRBD1 (6 bases). In DNA, the CDR3 is TGTGCCACCTCTAGCTCAGGGGCAACAACTGAAGCTTTCTTT. Translated, it gives CATSSSGATTEAFF.